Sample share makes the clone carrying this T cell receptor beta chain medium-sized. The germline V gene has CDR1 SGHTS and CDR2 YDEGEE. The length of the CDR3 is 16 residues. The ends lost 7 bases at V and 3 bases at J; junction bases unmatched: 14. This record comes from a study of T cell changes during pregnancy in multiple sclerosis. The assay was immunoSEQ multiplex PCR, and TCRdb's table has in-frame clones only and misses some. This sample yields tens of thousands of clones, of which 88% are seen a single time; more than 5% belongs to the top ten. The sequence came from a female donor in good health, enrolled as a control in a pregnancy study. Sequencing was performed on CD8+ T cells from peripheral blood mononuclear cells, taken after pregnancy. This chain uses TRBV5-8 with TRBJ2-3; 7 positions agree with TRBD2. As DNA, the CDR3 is TGTGCCAGCCTAAGCGCCCGGGGAGGGTATACAGATACGCAGTATTTT. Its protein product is CASLSARGGYTDTQYF.